These 12 T cell receptor beta chains were sequenced from one sample in a study of cytomegalovirus exposure and HLA in healthy donors. Primers: 60 Vbeta forward and 13 Jbeta reverse. Profiling relied on immunoSEQ multiplex PCR, and the TCRdb table lists in-frame clones only, not all of them. The sample has about 130,000 clones; approximately 81% are singletons. Sequencing was performed on PBMCs. These receptors came from a man younger than 35 in good health and CMV-seropositive.

The chain combines TRBV5-1 with TRBJ2-7; 8 bases line up with TRBD1. After removal of 2 bases from V and 7 bases from J, the junction contained 14 bases not matched to a gene. Per germline, CDR1 SGHRS and CDR2 YFSETQ. The length of the CDR3 is 16 residues. The CDR3 DNA reads as TGCGCCAGCAGCTTAGATCAGACAGGGGATCTGGGTGAGCAGTACTTC. Translation gives CASSLDQTGDLGEQYF. The full variable domain, its missing parts supplied by reference TRBV5-1 and TRBJ2-7, is KAGVTQTPRYLIKTRGQQVTLSCSPISGHRSVSWYQQTPGQGLQFLFEYFSETQRNKGNFPGRFSGRQFSNSRSEMNVSTLELGDSALYLCASSLDQTGDLGEQYFGPGTRLTVT.

The rearrangement joins TRBV19 to TRBJ2-3; D possibly corresponds to TRBD2 (5 bases). Germline CDR1 reads LNHDA; CDR2 reads SQIVND (reference sequence). The CDR3 sequence is 14 residues long. Between the trimmed V and J ends, which lost 7 bases and 0 bases, there was a span of 11 bases. The CDR3 sequence: CASKSSGSTDTQYF. The CDR3 nucleotides are TGTGCCAGTAAGTCCAGCGGAAGCACAGATACGCAGTATTTT.

The V call is TRBV29-1, the J call TRBJ2-1, with D possibly being TRBD1 (5 bases). Germline CDR1 SQVTM, CDR2 ANQGSEA. Trimming pared 5 bases from V and 1 base from J, leaving 12 bases between. The CDR3 covers 14 residues. The CDR3 loop reads CSVTREESYNEQFF. CDR3 nucleotides: TGCAGCGTTACCAGGGAAGAATCCTACAATGAGCAGTTCTTC.

The table lists this clone with a count of one. J is TRBJ1-3 and V is TRBV7-2; D possibly corresponds to TRBD1 (5 bases). The CDR3 extends over 18 amino acids. Germline CDR1 and CDR2: SGHTA and FQGNSA. Trimming cost V 3 bases and J 0 bases, with 18 bases left between them. CDR3 nucleotides: TGTGCCAGCAGCTTCGACAGCTCCCTAATTACCTCTGGAAACACCATATATTTT. Its translation: CASSFDSSLITSGNTIYF.

A single count supports this clone. The chain recombines TRBV7-9 with TRBJ2-3; D remains ambiguous. This CDR3 has 13 residues. V was shortened by 7 bases and J by 4 bases, with 12 bases between the two germline ends. Germline V CDR1 and CDR2: SEHNR, FQNEAQ (reference sequence). The CDR3 DNA sequence: TGTGCCAGCACCCCGCGGAGCGCAGATACGCAGTATTTT. Translated, it gives CASTPRSADTQYF.

The V call is TRBV7-2, the J call TRBJ2-7; maybe TRBD2 (6 bases). The CDR3 consists of 14 residues. V was clipped by 0 bases and J by 9 bases, with 15 bases between them. The germline V gene encodes CDR1 SGHTA and CDR2 FQGNSA. The CDR3 spells CASSLAPGVLRQYF. In nucleotides, the CDR3 is TGTGCCAGCAGCTTAGCACCGGGAGTCCTTCGGCAGTACTTC.

This clone came up many times. This chain uses TRBV6-1 with TRBJ1-2, with a tentative D call TRBD1 (5 bases). Deletions cut 5 bases from V and 1 base from J, with 14 bases between. Germline CDR1 reads MNHNS; CDR2 reads SASEGT. This CDR3 is 15 amino acids long. CDR3 sequence (DNA): TGTGCCAGCAGTCCCGGGACTCACCTTAACTATGGCTACACCTTC. As protein: CASSPGTHLNYGYTF.

V gene TRBV2 combines with J gene TRBJ2-1, with a possible D match to TRBD1 (6 bases). V lost 5 bases to trimming and J lost 0 bases, with 11 bases between them. CDR3 length equals 15 residues. Germline V lookup: CDR1 SNHLY, CDR2 FYNNEI. This chain's CDR3 is CASSSGASSYNEQFF. The CDR3 nucleotides are TGTGCCAGCAGTTCAGGGGCGAGCTCCTACAATGAGCAGTTCTTC. Filled out from reference TRBV2 and TRBJ2-1, the complete variable domain reads EPEVTQTPSHQVTQMGQEVILRCVPISNHLYFYWYRQILGQKVEFLVSFYNNEISEKSEIFDDQFSVERPDGSNFTLKIRSTKLEDSAMYFCASSSGASSYNEQFFGPGTRLTVL.

The genes are TRBV6-5 and TRBJ2-1; 9 bases map to TRBD2. In germline, CDR1 is MNHEY, CDR2 SVGAGI. The CDR3 contains 15 residues. Germline trimming cut 5 bases from V and 2 bases from J; bases unmatched to any gene: 4. Written as DNA, the CDR3 is TGTGCCAGCAGTATAGCGGGAGAGCCCTACAATGAGCAGTTCTTC. It codes for CASSIAGEPYNEQFF.

J is TRBJ2-7 and V is TRBV7-8; the D gene is possibly TRBD2 (6 bases). CDR1 is SGHVS and CDR2 is FQNEAQ in the germline V gene. The V end lost 5 bases, the J end lost 0 bases, and 14 bases lay between the germline ends. The CDR3 runs to 15 residues. CDR3 bases: TGTGCCAGCAGCCCGTTAGCGGTTAGCTCCTACGAGCAGTACTTC. It yields the protein CASSPLAVSSYEQYF.

This clone appeared once. The rearrangement uses TRBV6-5 and TRBJ2-7; no clear D gene. The CDR3 totals 13 residues. The V and J ends lost 0 bases and 3 bases respectively, with 6 bases between them. In germline, CDR1 is MNHEY, CDR2 SVGAGI. The CDR3 loop is CASSYSLNYEQYF. CDR3 DNA: TGTGCCAGCAGTTACTCATTAAACTACGAGCAGTACTTC.

The V gene is TRBV7-9, the J gene TRBJ2-1; 11 bases match TRBD2. The junction had 8 bases not matched to a gene; V was cut back by 6 bases and J by 10 bases. The germline CDR1 and CDR2 sequences are SEHNR and FQNEAQ (reference sequence). The CDR3 sequence is 14 residues long. In DNA, the CDR3 is TGTGCCAGCAGGAGCGGGACTAGCGGAGGAGAGCAGTTCTTC. As protein: CASRSGTSGGEQFF.